These 24 T cell receptor beta chains were all obtained from the same sample, sequenced in a study of low-dose radiotherapy and immunotherapy resistance in tumors. Time point indicated: before trial treatment. Gene-specific TRAV and TRBV primers were used for first-strand cDNA, covering alpha and beta chains. The PCR that amplified TCRs ran for about 20 cycles, relying on a constant-region primer and a V-primer adapter. MiXCR was run by TCRdb on the reads, yielding one entry per CDR3 protein. The sample has 60,000 to 90,000 distinct CDR3 sequences, around a third seen once. The starting material was PBMCs, obtained before treatment. The receptors stem from a female donor with ovarian cancer.

V gene TRBV6-2 or TRBV6-3 combines with J gene TRBJ1-1, with 7 positions matching TRBD1. Germline V gene sequence: CDR1 MNHEY, CDR2 SVGEGT. The CDR3 has 14 amino acids. Germline trimming cut 2 bases from V and 1 base from J; bases unmatched to any gene: 1. The CDR3 DNA reads as TGTGCCAGCAGTTACGCAGGGGGGAACACTGAAGCTTTCTTT. Its protein product is CASSYAGGNTEAFF.

This clonotype showed up many times. The chain links TRBV30 to TRBJ1-1; 8 bases fit TRBD1. There are 14 residues in the CDR3. In germline, CDR1 is GTSNPN, CDR2 SVGIG (reference sequence). The trim removed 7 bases at V and 3 bases at J, leaving 10 bases unmatched. CDR3 protein: CAFTGQGWYTEAFF. The DNA for the CDR3 is TGTGCCTTCACAGGACAGGGTTGGTACACTGAAGCTTTCTTT.

V gene TRBV5-4 combines with J gene TRBJ1-1, with TRBD1 identical over 8 bases. The CDR3 loop spans 14 amino acids. Per the germline V gene, CDR1 is SGHNT and CDR2 is YYREEE (reference sequence). With V trimmed by 4 bases and J by 1 base, 3 bases remained unmatched. The CDR3 nucleotides are TGTGCCAGCAGCGCCGGGACAGGGAACACTGAAGCTTTCTTT. Translated: CASSAGTGNTEAFF.

The chain has TRBV19 and TRBJ1-2; possible D gene TRBD1, 6 bases. CDR3 size: 15 residues. CDR1 is LNHDA and CDR2 is SQIVND in the germline V gene (reference sequence). V was shortened by 8 bases and J by 4 bases, with 20 bases between the two germline ends. CDR3 sequence reads: CASVHRANPLYGYTF. The CDR3 DNA sequence: TGTGCCAGTGTTCACAGGGCCAACCCCCTCTATGGCTACACCTTC.

The chain combines TRBV5-5 with TRBJ2-1; 12 bases are shared with TRBD2. The ends lost 6 bases at V and 0 bases at J; junction bases unmatched: 10. Germline V gene data show CDR1 as SGHKS and CDR2 as YYEKEE (reference sequence). CDR3 length: 18 residues. CDR3 in amino acids: CASTFSLAGGSSYNEQFF. In nucleotides, the CDR3 is TGTGCCAGCACTTTTTCCCTAGCGGGGGGGAGCTCCTACAATGAGCAGTTCTTC.

Many counts were recorded for this clonotype. The J gene is TRBJ2-7, the V gene TRBV14; 10 positions agree with TRBD1. This CDR3 has 15 amino acids. Trimming cost V 1 base and J 6 bases; bases outside gene matches: 6. The germline gives CDR1 SGHDN, CDR2 FVKESK. CDR3: CASSQGQGAFAEQYF. As DNA, the CDR3 is TGTGCCAGCAGCCAAGGACAGGGGGCCTTCGCCGAGCAGTACTTC.

V gene TRBV6-2 or TRBV6-3 combines with J gene TRBJ2-1; 10 nucleotides match TRBD2. Looked up from germline, CDR1 is MNHEY and CDR2 is SVGEGT. V dropped 2 bases and J dropped 4; count of bases not matched to a gene: 5. This CDR3 has 16 amino acids. In nucleotides, the CDR3 is TGTGCCAGCAGTTACGACCGGACTAGCGGATACAATGAGCAGTTCTTC. Its translation: CASSYDRTSGYNEQFF.

CDR3 DNA: TGTGCCAGCTCACCACGCAGGGAGGCTGAGCAGTTCTTC. This sequence encodes CASSPRREAEQFF. The chain recombines TRBV18 with TRBJ2-1, with TRBD2 as a possible D gene (6 bases). CDR3 size: 13 residues. The V gene's germline CDR1 is KGHSH and CDR2 LQKENI. The V end was cut by 1 base, the J end by 9 bases, with 10 bases between.

The V call is TRBV18, the J call TRBJ1-5; D is undetermined. V lost 5 bases and J 4 bases, leaving 15 bases between the germline ends. Per the germline V gene, CDR1 is KGHSH and CDR2 is LQKENI. This CDR3 has 15 amino acids. CDR3 sequence (DNA): TGTGCCAGCTCAAGAGAGCAGGAAGGAAATCAGCCCCAGCATTTT. Protein sequence: CASSREQEGNQPQHF. Together with reference TRBV18 and TRBJ1-5, the CDR3 gives the full variable domain: NAGVMQNPRHLVRRRGQEARLRCSPMKGHSHVYWYRQLPEEGLKFMVYLQKENIIDESGMPKERFSAEFPKEGPSILRIQQVVRGDSAAYFCASSREQEGNQPQHFGDGTRLSIL.

The V and J genes are TRBV3-1 and TRBJ2-1; 7 nucleotides agree with TRBD2. V dropped 2 bases and J dropped 3; count of bases not matched to a gene: 4. The germline V gene has CDR1 LGHDT and CDR2 YNNKEL (reference sequence). This CDR3 has 15 residues. The DNA for the CDR3 is TGTGCCAGCAGCCAATCTAGCGGTCACTACAATGAGCAGTTCTTC. This sequence encodes CASSQSSGHYNEQFF.

This chain connects TRBV5-1 to TRBJ2-1; TRBD1 is a possible D gene (5 bases). Germline V lookup: CDR1 SGHRS, CDR2 YFSETQ. The V end lost 4 bases, the J end lost 0 bases, and 14 bases lay between the germline ends. The length of the CDR3 is 16 residues. The CDR3 nucleotides are TGCGCCAGCAGCCTCCGGCAGGGTAGCTCCTACAATGAGCAGTTCTTC. Protein product: CASSLRQGSSYNEQFF.

This clonotype occurred many times. The gene calls are TRBV21-1 and TRBJ2-7; no DNA check was done on the table's D call, TRBD1. TRBV21-1 is designated a pseudogene. CDR3 length: 16 residues. Here the CDR3 DNA reads TGTGCCAGCAGCCTACCTCGACAGGGGCACACGTACGAGCAGTACTTC. This sequence encodes CASSLPRQGHTYEQYF.

In regard to this clonotype: Germline is not matched at one junction end, which may reflect a read error. The chain has TRBV5-3 and TRBJ2-7; D may be TRBD1 (6 bases). TRBV5-3 is annotated as an ORF whose role is uncertain. The CDR3 runs 15 residues. The CDR3, as DNA: TGTGCCAGCAGCTTAACGGGCAGGGGCGCCTACGAGCAGTACTTC. Its protein product is CASSLTGRGAYEQYF.

This clonotype has a count of ten or more. The chain links TRBV7-9 to TRBJ2-7; 10 positions match TRBD2. V lost 2 bases, J lost 1 base, and 2 bases stayed unmatched. The CDR3 extends over 15 amino acids. Looked up from germline, CDR1 is SEHNR and CDR2 is FQNEAQ (reference sequence). CDR3 in amino acids: CASSLSGGGSYEQYF. The DNA for the CDR3 is TGTGCCAGCAGCTTAAGCGGGGGGGGTTCCTACGAGCAGTACTTC.

With respect to this clonotype: An end of the junction does not agree with germline; a read error may underlie this. The J gene is TRBJ2-7, the V gene TRBV6-8; no clear D gene. CDR3 length: 13 amino acids. Per the germline V gene, CDR1 is MNHGY and CDR2 is SAAAGT. The CDR3 here is CASRYSRSYEHYF. CDR3 DNA: TGTGCCAGCAGGTACTCGCGGAGTTACGAGCATTACTTC.

This chain connects TRBV20-1 to TRBJ2-7, with D perhaps matching TRBD2 (5 bases). This CDR3 region has 13 residues. Trimming shortened V by 0 bases and J by 3 bases, and 9 bases separated the two germline ends. Germline assignment: CDR1 DFQATT and CDR2 SNEGSKA (reference sequence). CDR3 bases: TGCAGTGCTAGAGAAGGACTTGTCTACGAGCAGTACTTC. Its protein product is CSAREGLVYEQYF.

The chain carries TRBV5-1 and TRBJ2-7; TRBD2 aligns across 8 bases. V was pared by 0 bases and J by 2 bases, with 7 bases of the junction left unmatched. In germline, CDR1 is SGHRS, CDR2 YFSETQ. CDR3 size: 16 residues. The CDR3 DNA reads TGCGCCAGCAGCTTGGCTGGGCGGGGGGCACCCTACGAGCAGTACTTC. It encodes CASSLAGRGAPYEQYF.

This clonotype was seen many times. This chain uses TRBV24-1 with TRBJ2-3, with D unclear. Germline values: CDR1 KGHDR, CDR2 SFDVKD. Trimming removed 4 bases from V and 1 base from J, with 11 bases in between. The CDR3 loop spans 15 amino acids. CDR3 sequence: CATSDPPRGTDTQYF. For the CDR3, the DNA is TGTGCCACCAGTGACCCCCCCCGGGGCACAGATACGCAGTATTTT.

This clonotype was detected once. Only one base separates this from a far larger clonotype, so it likely reflects a read error. The V and J genes are TRBV12-3 or TRBV12-4 and TRBJ2-1, with TRBD1 identical over 7 bases. The CDR3 spans 14 residues. J lost 10 bases, V lost 3 bases, and 9 bases had no gene match. The CDR3 DNA sequence: TGTGCCAGCAGTTTGGCACAGGGGACCTACGAGCAGTTCTTC. Encoded protein: CASSLAQGTYEQFF.

This clonotype was observed at least ten times. The genes are TRBV7-2 and TRBJ2-3; 13 bases are a match to TRBD2. The CDR3 length is 16 residues. V lost 5 bases, J lost 5 bases, and 7 bases stayed unmatched. Germline V gives CDR1 SGHTA, CDR2 FQGNSA. The CDR3 sequence: CASSQLAGGPKDTQYF. The CDR3 DNA sequence: TGTGCCAGCAGCCAACTAGCGGGGGGGCCGAAAGATACGCAGTATTTT.

Many counts were recorded for this clonotype. CDR3 residues: CASWSGSSNEQFF. CDR3 in DNA: TGTGCCAGCTGGAGCGGGAGTAGCAATGAGCAGTTCTTC. The chain links TRBV6-6 to TRBJ2-1; 8 nucleotides line up with TRBD2. The J segment lost 6 bases and the V segment lost 8 bases, leaving 6 bases of the junction unmatched. Germline V gives CDR1 MNHNY, CDR2 SVGAGI (reference sequence). This CDR3 has 13 residues.

This clonotype was counted only a few times. The chain has TRBV4-1 and TRBJ1-4; TRBD1 is a possible D gene (5 bases). The CDR3 spans 15 residues. CDR1 is MGHRA and CDR2 is YSYEKL in the germline V gene. The V end lost 1 base, the J end lost 3 bases, and 9 bases lay between the germline ends. In DNA form, the CDR3 reads TGCGCCAGCAGCCAAGTAGCAGGGTCTAATGAAAAACTGTTTTTT. Its protein is CASSQVAGSNEKLFF.

J is TRBJ2-2 and V is TRBV6-6, with TRBD2 matching 11 bases. The germline gives CDR1 MNHNY, CDR2 SVGAGI (reference sequence). J was trimmed by 4 bases and V by 6 bases; bases with no gene match: 7. The CDR3 covers 16 residues. This CDR3 is CASSRPSGGSTGELFF. In DNA, the CDR3 is TGTGCCAGCAGCCGACCTAGCGGGGGGAGCACCGGGGAGCTGTTTTTT.

This clonotype was counted many times. This rearrangement joins TRBV19 to TRBJ1-4, with D hard to call. V lost 7 bases, J lost 8 bases, and 17 bases lay in between. The germline V gene encodes CDR1 LNHDA and CDR2 SQIVND (reference sequence). The CDR3 has 14 amino acids. The chain's CDR3 is CASTSRSGVEKLFF. The CDR3 region has the DNA TGTGCCAGTACATCTCGGTCAGGTGTGGAAAAACTGTTTTTT.